The 5 T cell receptor beta chains below were found in one sample sequenced in a study of blood T cell repertoires in COVID-19. TCRdb's copy holds only in-frame clones and misses some; the assay was immunoSEQ multiplex PCR. The sample includes approximately 170,000 clones, 88% of them seen just once. The sequencing sample was made of peripheral blood. All receptors come from a man aged 30-40 years with acute or convalescent COVID-19.

This clone appeared many times. J is TRBJ2-5 and V is TRBV7-3; 8 nucleotides agree with TRBD2. The CDR3 length is 15 residues. Looked up from germline, CDR1 is SGHTA and CDR2 is FQGTGA. The junction had 5 bases not matched to a gene; V was cut back by 3 bases and J by 2 bases. This CDR3 is CASSFGTRRQETQYF. DNA of the CDR3: TGTGCCAGCAGCTTTGGGACTAGGCGGCAAGAGACCCAGTACTTC.

This clone was picked up a small number of times. The rearrangement links TRBV15 to TRBJ1-5, with unresolved D. The V gene's germline CDR1 is LNHNV and CDR2 YYDKDF (reference sequence). With 0 bases removed from V and 7 bases from J, the gap between germline ends came to 10 bases. This CDR3 is 14 amino acids long. The CDR3 region is CATSRDPGNQPQHF. Here the CDR3 DNA reads TGTGCCACCAGCAGAGATCCGGGGAACCAGCCCCAGCATTTT.

In this sample, this clone turned up a few times. The genes are TRBV5-1 and TRBJ1-5; TRBD1 agrees at 10 bases. CDR1 and CDR2 from the germline V gene are SGHRS and YFSETQ. V was clipped by 4 bases and J by 8 bases; unmatched bases: 12. The CDR3 covers 16 residues. This CDR3 reads CASSVIRDRGVEPQHF. The DNA for the CDR3 is TGCGCCAGCAGCGTAATCCGGGACAGGGGAGTGGAGCCCCAGCATTTT.

This clone has only a few counts. The chain uses TRBV5-8 and TRBJ1-2; 7 bases map to TRBD1. Unmatched junction bases numbered 8, after V lost 3 bases and J lost 3 bases. Germline V gives CDR1 SGHTS, CDR2 YDEGEE. The CDR3 covers 15 residues. The CDR3 here is CASSSEQGPYYGYTF. CDR3 bases: TGTGCCAGCAGCTCTGAACAGGGGCCCTACTATGGCTACACCTTC.

The chain employs TRBV11-2 and TRBJ1-3; the D gene is possibly TRBD1 (6 bases). This CDR3 contains 14 residues. Germline CDR1 reads SGHAT; CDR2 reads FQNNGV. Between the trimmed V and J ends, which lost 1 base and 2 bases, there was a span of 6 bases. The CDR3 here is CASSLAGAGNTIYF. The CDR3 DNA reads TGTGCCAGCAGCTTAGCAGGGGCTGGAAACACCATATATTTT. Drawing the rest from reference TRBV11-2 and TRBJ1-3, the complete variable domain is EAGVAQSPRYKIIEKRQSVAFWCNPISGHATLYWYQQILGQGPKLLIQFQNNGVVDDSQLPKDRFSAERLKGVDSTLKIQPAKLEDSAVYLCASSLAGAGNTIYFGEGSWLTVV.